This T cell receptor beta chain was sequenced during a study of T cell responses to AZD1222 COVID-19 vaccine. Study outcomes and limitations: Across the whole spike, CD4 TCRs peaked at regions 160-218 and 743-854. The repertoires were collected only after the peak T cell response. After two AZD1222 doses, spike-specific TCR breadth and depth rose versus day 0. Clonal diversity may have been underestimated in mostly white British donors.

This CDR3 is 18 amino acids long. Germline V lookup: CDR1 SEHNR, CDR2 FQNEAQ (reference sequence). The J segment lost 0 bases and the V segment lost 4 bases, leaving 11 bases of the junction unmatched. On this clone: Its target is not known.

Assay: immunoSEQ multiplex PCR; the TCRdb copy retains only in-frame clones and omits some. The sample contains approximately 100,000 clones, around 96% of which appear only once. The rearrangement uses TRBV7-9 and TRBJ1-4, with 7 bases matching TRBD1. The source was peripheral blood, collected on day 0 of AZD1222 vaccination. This clonotype was obtained from an adult in good health. Here the CDR3 DNA reads TGTGCCAGCAGCTCGGGACAGAGATCTTTCGCAACTAATGAAAAACTGTTTTTT. This translates into CASSSGQRSFATNEKLFF.